This T cell receptor beta chain comes out of a study of CD8 T cells in ankylosing spondylitis. This clonotype was found many times. Its antigen remains unknown. V was pared by 6 bases and J by 1 base, with 12 bases between. Germline V lookup: CDR1 SGHAT, CDR2 FQNNGV. CDR3 length: 14 residues. Study-wide findings and caveats: Some motif variants had been reported before (in reactive arthritis synovial fluid and blood). It appeared that ankylosing spondylitis blood was characterized by a TCR beta motif of several highly homologous variants.

The TCR beta libraries were generated through quantitative 5'-RACE incorporating molecular barcodes. A single record per CDR3 protein comes from TCRdb applying MiXCR to the 5' RACE reads. The repertoire holds just over 150,000 distinct CDR3 sequences, with approximately 20% as singletons. This receptor was obtained from a male donor with ankylosing spondylitis or in good health (not recorded which). The chain uses TRBV11-2 and TRBJ1-1; possibly TRBD1 for D (6 bases). Sequenced material: blood, either unsorted or a sorted T cell fraction (not recorded which). CDR3 sequence: CASRSPRGNTEAFF. CDR3 bases: TGTGCCAGCAGGTCCCCCAGGGGGAACACTGAAGCTTTCTTT.